This TCR beta chain derives from a study of type 1 regulatory T cells. Study information: An in vitro protocol generated T-allo10, a Tr1-enriched, alloantigen-specific CD4 T cell product. Study findings and constraints: Type 1 regulatory T cells had a more restricted TCR repertoire than non-type 1 regulatory T cells.

MiXCR, applied by TCRdb to the reads, yields one record per CDR3 protein. The profile shows under 75,000 distinct CDR3 sequences, about 20% of them singletons. V shed 5 bases and J 0 bases; nucleotides not matched to a gene: 8. Per the germline V gene, CDR1 is SGHRS and CDR2 is YFSETQ. The CDR3 sequence is 15 residues long. This clonotype has more than one count but fewer than ten. Antigen: not known. Sequencing used cultured type 1 regulatory T (Tr1) cells, either the whole culture or a sorted fraction (not recorded which). This chain links TRBV5-1 with TRBJ2-7, with 7 positions matching TRBD1. This TCR came from a human donor in good health. CDR3 nucleotides: TGCGCCAGCAGTAATATCCGACAGGGCTCCTACGAGCAGTACTTC. This gives the protein CASSNIRQGSYEQYF.